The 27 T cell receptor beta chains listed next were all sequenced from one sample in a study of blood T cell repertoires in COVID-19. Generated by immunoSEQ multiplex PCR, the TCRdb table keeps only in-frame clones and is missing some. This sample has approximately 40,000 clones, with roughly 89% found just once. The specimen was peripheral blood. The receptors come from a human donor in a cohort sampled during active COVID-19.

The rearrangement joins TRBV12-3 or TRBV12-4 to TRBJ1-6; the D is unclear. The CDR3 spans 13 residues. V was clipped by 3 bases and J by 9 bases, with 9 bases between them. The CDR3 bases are TGTGCCAGCAGTTTTGGGAGGGTTTCACCCCTCCACTTT. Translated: CASSFGRVSPLHF.

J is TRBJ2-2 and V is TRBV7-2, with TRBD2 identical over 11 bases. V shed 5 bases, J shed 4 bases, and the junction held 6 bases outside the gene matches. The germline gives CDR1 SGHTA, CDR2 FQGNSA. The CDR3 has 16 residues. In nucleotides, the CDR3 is TGTGCCAGCAGCCTTACTAGCGGGAGTGTCACCGGGGAGCTGTTTTTT. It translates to CASSLTSGSVTGELFF.

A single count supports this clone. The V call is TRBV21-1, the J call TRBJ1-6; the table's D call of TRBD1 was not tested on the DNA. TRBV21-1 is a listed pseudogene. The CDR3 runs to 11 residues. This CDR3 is CASSRYRDSRF. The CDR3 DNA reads TGTGCCAGCAGCAGATACCGGGACAGTCGTTTT.

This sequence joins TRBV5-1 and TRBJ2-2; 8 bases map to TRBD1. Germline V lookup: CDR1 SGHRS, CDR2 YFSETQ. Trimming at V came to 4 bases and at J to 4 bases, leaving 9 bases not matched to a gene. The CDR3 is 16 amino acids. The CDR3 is CASSPGTGGSTGELFF. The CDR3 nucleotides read TGCGCCAGCAGCCCAGGGACAGGTGGGAGCACCGGGGAGCTGTTTTTT.

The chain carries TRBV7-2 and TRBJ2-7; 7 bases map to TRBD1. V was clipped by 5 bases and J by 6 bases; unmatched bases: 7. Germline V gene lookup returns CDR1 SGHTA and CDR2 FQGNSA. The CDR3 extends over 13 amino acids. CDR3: CASSPWTGPEQYF. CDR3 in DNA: TGTGCCAGCAGCCCGTGGACAGGCCCCGAGCAGTACTTC.

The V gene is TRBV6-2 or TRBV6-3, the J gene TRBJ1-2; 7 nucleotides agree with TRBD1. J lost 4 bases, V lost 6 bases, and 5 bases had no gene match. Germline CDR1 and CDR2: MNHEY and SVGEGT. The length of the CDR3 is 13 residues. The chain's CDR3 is CASSPTGSYGYTF. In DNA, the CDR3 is TGTGCCAGCAGCCCGACAGGGTCCTATGGCTACACCTTC.

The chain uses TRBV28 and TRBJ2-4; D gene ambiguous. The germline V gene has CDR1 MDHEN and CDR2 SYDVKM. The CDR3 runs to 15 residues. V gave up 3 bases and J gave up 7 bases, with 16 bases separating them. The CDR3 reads CASSFPLPGMNIQYF. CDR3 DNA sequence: TGTGCCAGCAGTTTTCCTCTTCCGGGTATGAACATTCAGTACTTC. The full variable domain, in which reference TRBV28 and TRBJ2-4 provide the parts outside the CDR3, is DVKVTQSSRYLVKRTGEKVFLECVQDMDHENMFWYRQDPGLGLRLIYFSYDVKMKEKGDIPEGYSVSREKKERFSLILESASTNQTSMYLCASSFPLPGMNIQYFGAGTRLSVL.

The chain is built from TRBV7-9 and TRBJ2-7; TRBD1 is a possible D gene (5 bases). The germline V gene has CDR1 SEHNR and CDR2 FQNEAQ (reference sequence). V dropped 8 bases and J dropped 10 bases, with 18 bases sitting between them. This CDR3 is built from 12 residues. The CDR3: CASVFGASGQYF. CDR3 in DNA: TGTGCCAGCGTCTTTGGGGCATCGGGCCAGTACTTC.

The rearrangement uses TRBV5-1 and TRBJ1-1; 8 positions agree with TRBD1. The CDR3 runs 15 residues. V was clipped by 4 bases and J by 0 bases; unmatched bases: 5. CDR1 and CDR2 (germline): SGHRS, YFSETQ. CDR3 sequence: CASSIWTGLNTEAFF. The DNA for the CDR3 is TGCGCCAGCAGCATATGGACAGGGCTGAACACTGAAGCTTTCTTT.

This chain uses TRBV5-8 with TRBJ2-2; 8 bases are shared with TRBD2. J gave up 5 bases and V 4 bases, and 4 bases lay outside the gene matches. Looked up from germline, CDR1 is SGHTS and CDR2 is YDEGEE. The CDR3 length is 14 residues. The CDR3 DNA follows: TGTGCCAGCAGCCTCGGGAGGGGGACCGGGGAGCTGTTTTTT. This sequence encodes CASSLGRGTGELFF.

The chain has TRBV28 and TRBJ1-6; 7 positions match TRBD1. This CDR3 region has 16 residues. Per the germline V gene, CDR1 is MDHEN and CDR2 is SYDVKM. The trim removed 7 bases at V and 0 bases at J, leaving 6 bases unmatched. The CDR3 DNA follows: TGTGCCAGCACTTCGGGACAGCCCTCCTATAATTCACCCCTCCACTTT. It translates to CASTSGQPSYNSPLHF.

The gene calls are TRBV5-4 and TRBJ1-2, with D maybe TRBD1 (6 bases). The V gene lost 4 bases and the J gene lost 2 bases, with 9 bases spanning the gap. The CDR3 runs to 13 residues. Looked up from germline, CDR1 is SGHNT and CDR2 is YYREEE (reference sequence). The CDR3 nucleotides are TGTGCCAGCAGCGCCACAGGGAACTATGGCTACACCTTC. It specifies CASSATGNYGYTF.

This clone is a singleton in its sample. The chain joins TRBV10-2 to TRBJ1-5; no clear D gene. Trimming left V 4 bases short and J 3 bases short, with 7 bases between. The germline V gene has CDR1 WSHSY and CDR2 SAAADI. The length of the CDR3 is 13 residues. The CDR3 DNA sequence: TGCGCCAGCAGTGCGGGAGTCAATCAGCCCCAGCATTTT. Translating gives CASSAGVNQPQHF.

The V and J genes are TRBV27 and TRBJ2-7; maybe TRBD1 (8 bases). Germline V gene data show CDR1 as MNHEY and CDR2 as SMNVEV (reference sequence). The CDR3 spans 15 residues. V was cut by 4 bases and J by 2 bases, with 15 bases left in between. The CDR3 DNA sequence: TGTGCCAGCAGTTCCACAACAGGGGGGGCCTACGAGCAGTACTTC. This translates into CASSSTTGGAYEQYF.

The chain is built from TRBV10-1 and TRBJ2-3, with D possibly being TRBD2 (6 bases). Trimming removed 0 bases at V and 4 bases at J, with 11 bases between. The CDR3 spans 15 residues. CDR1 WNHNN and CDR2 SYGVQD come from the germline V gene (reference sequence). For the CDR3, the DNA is TGCGCCAGCAGTGAGTCGCTAGGGGAGGCAGATACGCAGTATTTT. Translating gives CASSESLGEADTQYF.

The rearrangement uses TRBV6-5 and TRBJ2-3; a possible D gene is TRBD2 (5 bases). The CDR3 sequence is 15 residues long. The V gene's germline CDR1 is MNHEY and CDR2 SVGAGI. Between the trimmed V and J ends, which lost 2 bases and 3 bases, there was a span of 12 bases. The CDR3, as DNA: TGTGCCAGCAGTTACGGAGGTCCACCAACAGATACGCAGTATTTT. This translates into CASSYGGPPTDTQYF.

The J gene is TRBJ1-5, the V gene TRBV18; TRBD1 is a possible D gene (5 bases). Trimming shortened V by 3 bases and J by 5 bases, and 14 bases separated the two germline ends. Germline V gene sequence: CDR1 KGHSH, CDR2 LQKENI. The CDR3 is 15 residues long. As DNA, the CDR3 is TGTGCCAGCTCACCTCAGTCAGGGTCCCATCAGCCCCAGCATTTT. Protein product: CASSPQSGSHQPQHF. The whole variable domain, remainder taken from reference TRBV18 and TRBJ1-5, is NAGVMQNPRHLVRRRGQEARLRCSPMKGHSHVYWYRQLPEEGLKFMVYLQKENIIDESGMPKERFSAEFPKEGPSILRIQQVVRGDSAAYFCASSPQSGSHQPQHFGDGTRLSIL.

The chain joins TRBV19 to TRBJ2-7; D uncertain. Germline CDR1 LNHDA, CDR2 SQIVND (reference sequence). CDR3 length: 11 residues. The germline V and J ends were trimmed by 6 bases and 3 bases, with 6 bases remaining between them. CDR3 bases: TGTGCCAGTAGAGCCGGCTACGAGCAGTACTTC. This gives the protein CASRAGYEQYF.

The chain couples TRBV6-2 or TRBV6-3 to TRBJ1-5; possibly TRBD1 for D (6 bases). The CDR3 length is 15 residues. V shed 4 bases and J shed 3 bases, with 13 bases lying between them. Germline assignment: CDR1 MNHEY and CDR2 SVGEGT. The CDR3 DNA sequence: TGTGCCAGCAGTTCTAGACAGGTAAACAATCAGCCCCAGCATTTT. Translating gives CASSSRQVNNQPQHF.

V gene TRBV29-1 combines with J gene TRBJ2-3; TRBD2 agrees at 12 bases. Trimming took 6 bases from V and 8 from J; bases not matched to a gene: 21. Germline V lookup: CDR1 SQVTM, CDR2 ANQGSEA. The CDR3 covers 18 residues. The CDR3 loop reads CSVRWTERTSGVRVTQYF. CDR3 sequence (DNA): TGCAGCGTCCGTTGGACTGAAAGGACTAGCGGGGTGCGTGTTACGCAGTATTTT.

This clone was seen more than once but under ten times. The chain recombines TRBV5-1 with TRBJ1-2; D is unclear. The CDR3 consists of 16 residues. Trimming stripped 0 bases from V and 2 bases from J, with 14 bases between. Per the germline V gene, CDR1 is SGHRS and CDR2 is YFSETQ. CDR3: CASSLGSGLANYGYTF. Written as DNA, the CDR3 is TGCGCCAGCAGCTTGGGTTCCGGGTTGGCCAACTATGGCTACACCTTC. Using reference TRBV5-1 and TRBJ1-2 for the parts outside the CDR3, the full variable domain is KAGVTQTPRYLIKTRGQQVTLSCSPISGHRSVSWYQQTPGQGLQFLFEYFSETQRNKGNFPGRFSGRQFSNSRSEMNVSTLELGDSALYLCASSLGSGLANYGYTFGSGTRLTVV.

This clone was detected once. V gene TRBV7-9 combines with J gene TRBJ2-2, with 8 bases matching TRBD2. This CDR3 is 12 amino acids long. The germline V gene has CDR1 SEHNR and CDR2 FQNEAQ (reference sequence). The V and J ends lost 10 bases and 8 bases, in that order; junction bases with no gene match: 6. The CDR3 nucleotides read TGTGCCAAAGCGGGAGTCTCAGGGGAGCTGTTTTTT. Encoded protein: CAKAGVSGELFF.

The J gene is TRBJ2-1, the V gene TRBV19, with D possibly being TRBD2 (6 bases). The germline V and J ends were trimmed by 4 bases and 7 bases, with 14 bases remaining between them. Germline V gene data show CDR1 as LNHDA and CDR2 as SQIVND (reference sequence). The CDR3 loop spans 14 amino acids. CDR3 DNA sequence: TGTGCCAGTAGTAACTCCGGGAGCACTAATGAGCAGTTCTTC. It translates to CASSNSGSTNEQFF.

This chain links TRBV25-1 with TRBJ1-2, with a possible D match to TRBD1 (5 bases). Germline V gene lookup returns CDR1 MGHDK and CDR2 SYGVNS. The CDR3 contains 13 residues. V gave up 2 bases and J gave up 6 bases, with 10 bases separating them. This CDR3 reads CASSEPAGNGYTF. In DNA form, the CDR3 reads TGTGCCAGCAGTGAACCGGCAGGGAATGGCTACACCTTC.

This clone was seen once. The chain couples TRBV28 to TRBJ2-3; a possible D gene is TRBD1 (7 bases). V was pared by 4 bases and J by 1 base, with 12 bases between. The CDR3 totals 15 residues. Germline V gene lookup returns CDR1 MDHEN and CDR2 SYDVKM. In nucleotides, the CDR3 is TGTGCCAGCAGTTCCGCCAGGGGGGGCACAGATACGCAGTATTTT. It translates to CASSSARGGTDTQYF.

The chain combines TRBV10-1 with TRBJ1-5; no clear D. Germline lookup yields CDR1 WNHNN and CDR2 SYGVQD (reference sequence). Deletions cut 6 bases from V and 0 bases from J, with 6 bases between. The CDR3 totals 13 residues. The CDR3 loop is CASSFSSNQPQHF. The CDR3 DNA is TGCGCCAGCAGCTTCAGTAGCAATCAGCCCCAGCATTTT.

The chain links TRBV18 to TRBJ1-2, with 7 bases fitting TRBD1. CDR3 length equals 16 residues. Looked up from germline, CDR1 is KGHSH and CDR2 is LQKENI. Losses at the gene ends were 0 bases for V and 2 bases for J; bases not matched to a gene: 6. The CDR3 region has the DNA TGTGCCAGCTCACCACCCGACAGGGCAGGAAACTATGGCTACACCTTC. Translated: CASSPPDRAGNYGYTF.